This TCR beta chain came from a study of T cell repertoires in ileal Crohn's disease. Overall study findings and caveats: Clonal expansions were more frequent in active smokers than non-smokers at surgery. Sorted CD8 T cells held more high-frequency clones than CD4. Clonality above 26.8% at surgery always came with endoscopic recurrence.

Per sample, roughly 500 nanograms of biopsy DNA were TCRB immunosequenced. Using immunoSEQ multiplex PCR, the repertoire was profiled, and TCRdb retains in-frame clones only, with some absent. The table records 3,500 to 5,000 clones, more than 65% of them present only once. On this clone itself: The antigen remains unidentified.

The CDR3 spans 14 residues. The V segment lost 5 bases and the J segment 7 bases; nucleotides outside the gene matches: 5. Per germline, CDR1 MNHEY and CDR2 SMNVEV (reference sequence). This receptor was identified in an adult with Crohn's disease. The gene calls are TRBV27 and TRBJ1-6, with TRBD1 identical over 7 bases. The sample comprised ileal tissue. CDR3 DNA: TGTGCCAGCAGTGCCGACAGGGCAAATTCACCCCTCCACTTT. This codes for CASSADRANSPLHF.